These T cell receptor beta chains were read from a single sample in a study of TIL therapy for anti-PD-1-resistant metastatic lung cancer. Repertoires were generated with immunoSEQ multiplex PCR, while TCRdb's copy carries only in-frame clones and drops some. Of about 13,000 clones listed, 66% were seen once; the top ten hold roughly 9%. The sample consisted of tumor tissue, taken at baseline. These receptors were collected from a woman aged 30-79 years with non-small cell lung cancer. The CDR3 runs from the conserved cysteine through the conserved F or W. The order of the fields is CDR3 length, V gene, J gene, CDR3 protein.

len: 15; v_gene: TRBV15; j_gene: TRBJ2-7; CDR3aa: CATSTGTSGSYEQYF
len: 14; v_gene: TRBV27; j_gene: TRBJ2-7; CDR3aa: CASSFGTGSTEQYF
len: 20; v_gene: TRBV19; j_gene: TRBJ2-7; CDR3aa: CASSIDPLGLAGVGSYEQYF
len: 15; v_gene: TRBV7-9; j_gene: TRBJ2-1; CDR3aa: CASSLAGGWSHEQFF
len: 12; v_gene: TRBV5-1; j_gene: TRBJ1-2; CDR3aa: CASSPVGYGYTF
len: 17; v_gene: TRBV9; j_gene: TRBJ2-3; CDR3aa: CASSAQGQAHFTDTQYF
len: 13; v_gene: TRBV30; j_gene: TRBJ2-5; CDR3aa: CAWSVREKETQYF
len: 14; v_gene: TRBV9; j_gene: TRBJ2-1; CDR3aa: CASSSPGRTSEQFF
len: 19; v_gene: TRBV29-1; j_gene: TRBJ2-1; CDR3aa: CSATGTSGRTVLLYNEQFF
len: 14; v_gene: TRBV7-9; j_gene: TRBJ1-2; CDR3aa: CASRENGGDYGYTF
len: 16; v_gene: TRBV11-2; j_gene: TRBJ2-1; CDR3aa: CASSLGGREAYNEQFF
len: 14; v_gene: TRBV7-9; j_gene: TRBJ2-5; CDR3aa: CASSLGQGWETQYF
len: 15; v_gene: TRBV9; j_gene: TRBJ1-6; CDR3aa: CASSSRGLGNSPLHF
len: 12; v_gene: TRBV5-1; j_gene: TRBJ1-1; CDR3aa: CASSLEQGMAFF
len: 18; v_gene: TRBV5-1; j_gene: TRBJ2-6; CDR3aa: CASSSGQVGTTGANVLTF
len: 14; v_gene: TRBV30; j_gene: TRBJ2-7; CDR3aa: CAWSVSGGGYEQYF
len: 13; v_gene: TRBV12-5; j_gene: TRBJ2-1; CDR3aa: CASISAGDNEQFF
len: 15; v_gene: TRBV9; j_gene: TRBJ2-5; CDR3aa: CASSARQGIGETQYF
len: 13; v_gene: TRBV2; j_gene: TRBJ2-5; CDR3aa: CASRGQGGETQYF
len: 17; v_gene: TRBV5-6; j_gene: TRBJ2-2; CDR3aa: CASSLDPQGINTGELFF
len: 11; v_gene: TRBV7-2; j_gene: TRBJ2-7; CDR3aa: CASSLMNEQYF
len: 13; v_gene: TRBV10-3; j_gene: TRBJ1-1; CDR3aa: CAIAGQGYTEAFF
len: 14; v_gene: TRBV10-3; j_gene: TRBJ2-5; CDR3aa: CAVSGAGGEETQYF
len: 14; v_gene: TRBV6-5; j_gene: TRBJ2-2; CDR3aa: CASRPQQGAGELFF
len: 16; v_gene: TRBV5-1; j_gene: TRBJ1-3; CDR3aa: CASSLNGGFSGNTIYF
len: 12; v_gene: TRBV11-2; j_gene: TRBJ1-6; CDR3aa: CASSFVNSPLHF
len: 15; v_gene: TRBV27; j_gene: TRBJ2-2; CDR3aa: CASSPGTSSTGELFF
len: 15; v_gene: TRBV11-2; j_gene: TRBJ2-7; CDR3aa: CASSHPRDATYEQYF
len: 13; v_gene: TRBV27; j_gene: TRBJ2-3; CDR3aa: CASSLGGPDTQYF
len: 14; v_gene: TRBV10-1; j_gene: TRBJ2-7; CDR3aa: CASSDTGSTYEQYF
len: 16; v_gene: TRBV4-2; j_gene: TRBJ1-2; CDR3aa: CASSPIGTGSNYGYTF
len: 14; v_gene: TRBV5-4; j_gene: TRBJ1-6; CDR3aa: CASSLQGGSSPLHF
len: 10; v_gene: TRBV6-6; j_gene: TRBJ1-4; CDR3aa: CASSGTALFF
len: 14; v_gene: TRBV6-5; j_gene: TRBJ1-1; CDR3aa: CASSSRTGTREAFF
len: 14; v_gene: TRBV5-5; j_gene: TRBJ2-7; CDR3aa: CASSTGRGLYEQYF
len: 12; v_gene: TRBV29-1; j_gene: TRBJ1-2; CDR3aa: CSVEDRGNGYTF
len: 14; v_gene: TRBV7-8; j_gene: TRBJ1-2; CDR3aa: CASSSGTGGNGYTF
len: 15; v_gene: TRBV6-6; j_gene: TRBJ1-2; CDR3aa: CASSRRSDRPDGYTF
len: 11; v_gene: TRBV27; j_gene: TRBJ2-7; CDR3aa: CASSWGFEQYF
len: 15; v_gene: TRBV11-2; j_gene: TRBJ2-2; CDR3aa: CASSLWDREGGELFF
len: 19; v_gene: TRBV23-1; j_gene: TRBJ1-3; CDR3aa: CASSQSKRCGSPAANTIYF
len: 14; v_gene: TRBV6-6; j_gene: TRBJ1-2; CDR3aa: CASSYSRGDYGYTF
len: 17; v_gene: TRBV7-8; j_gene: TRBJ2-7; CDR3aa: CATGRAPARLNSYEQYF
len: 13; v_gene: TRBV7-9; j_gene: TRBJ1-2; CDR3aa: CASSIEVNYGYTF
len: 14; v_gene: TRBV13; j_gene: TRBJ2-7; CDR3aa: CASSLGLVPYEQYF
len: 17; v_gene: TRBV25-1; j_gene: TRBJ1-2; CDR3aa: CASSESYTSKGNYGYTF
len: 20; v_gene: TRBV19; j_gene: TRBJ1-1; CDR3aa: CASSIGLGQGEYIGGTEAFF
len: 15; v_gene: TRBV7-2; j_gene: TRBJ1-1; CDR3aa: CASSLVLGGYTEAFF
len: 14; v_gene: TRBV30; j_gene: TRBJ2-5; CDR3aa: CAWNELAYRETQYF
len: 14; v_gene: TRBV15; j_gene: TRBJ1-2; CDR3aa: CATSTDRSGYGYTF
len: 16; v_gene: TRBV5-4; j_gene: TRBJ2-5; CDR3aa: CASSLGSGGAGETQYF